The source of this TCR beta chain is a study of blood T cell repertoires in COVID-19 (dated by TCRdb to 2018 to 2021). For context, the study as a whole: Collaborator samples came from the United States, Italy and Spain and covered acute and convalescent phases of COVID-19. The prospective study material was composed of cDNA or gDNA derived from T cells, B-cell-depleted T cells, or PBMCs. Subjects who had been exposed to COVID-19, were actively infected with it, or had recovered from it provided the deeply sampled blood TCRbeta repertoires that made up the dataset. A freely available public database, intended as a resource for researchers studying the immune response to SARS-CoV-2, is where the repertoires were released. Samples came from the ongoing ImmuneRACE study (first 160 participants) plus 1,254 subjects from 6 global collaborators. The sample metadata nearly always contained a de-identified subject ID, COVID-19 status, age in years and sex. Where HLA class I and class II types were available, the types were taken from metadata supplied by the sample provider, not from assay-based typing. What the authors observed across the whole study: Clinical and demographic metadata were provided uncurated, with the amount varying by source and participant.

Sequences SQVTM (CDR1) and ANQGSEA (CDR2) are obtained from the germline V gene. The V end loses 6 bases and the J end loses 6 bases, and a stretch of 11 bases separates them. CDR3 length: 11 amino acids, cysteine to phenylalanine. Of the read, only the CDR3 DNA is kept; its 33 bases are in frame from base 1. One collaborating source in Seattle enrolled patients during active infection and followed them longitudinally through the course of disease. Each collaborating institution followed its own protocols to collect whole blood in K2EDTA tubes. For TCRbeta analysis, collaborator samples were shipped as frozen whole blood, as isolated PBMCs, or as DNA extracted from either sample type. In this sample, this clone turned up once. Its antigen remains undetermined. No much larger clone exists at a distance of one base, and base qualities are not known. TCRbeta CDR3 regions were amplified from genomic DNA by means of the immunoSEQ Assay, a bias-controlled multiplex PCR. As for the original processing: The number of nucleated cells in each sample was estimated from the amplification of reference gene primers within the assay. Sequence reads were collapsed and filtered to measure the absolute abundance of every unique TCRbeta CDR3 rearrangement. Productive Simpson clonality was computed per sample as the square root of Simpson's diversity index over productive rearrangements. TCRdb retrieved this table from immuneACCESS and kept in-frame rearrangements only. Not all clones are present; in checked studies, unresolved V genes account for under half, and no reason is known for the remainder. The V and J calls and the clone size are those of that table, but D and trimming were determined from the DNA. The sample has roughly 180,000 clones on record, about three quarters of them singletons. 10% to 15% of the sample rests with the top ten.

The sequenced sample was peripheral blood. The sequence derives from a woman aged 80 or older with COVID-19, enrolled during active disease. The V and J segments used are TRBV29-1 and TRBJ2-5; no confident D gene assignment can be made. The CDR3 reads CSVKFGQTQYF. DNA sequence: TGCAGCGTAAAATTTGGGCAGACCCAGTACTTC.